Each of the 3 T cell receptor beta chains below was sequenced from the same sample in a study of cytomegalovirus exposure and HLA in healthy donors. With 60 Vbeta and 13 Jbeta primers, the PCR was carried out. Profiling relied on immunoSEQ multiplex PCR, and the TCRdb table lists in-frame clones only, not all of them. The sample has about 170,000 clones, roughly 67% seen once. Sample: PBMCs. The receptors derive from a young woman in good health and CMV-seropositive.

V usage is TRBV5-6 and J usage is TRBJ2-1; 10 bases line up with TRBD2. Germline V lookup: CDR1 SGHDT, CDR2 YYEEEE. This CDR3 spans 15 amino acids. The J segment lost 7 bases and the V segment lost 2 bases, leaving 6 bases of the junction unmatched. The CDR3 DNA reads as TGTGCCAGCAGCTTTAGCGGGGGGTTGAAGAATGAGCAGTTCTTC. It specifies CASSFSGGLKNEQFF.

The chain combines TRBV5-1 with TRBJ1-2, with 7 bases aligning to TRBD1. The CDR3 sequence is 17 residues long. In germline, CDR1 is SGHRS, CDR2 YFSETQ. With 1 base clipped from V and 5 bases from J, the junction kept 14 bases outside the gene matches. CDR3: CASSLSPGQASLYGYTF. In nucleotides, the CDR3 is TGCGCCAGCAGCTTGAGTCCCGGACAGGCCTCTTTGTATGGCTACACCTTC.

This clone was seen a few times. This rearrangement joins TRBV9 to TRBJ1-2, with a possible D match to TRBD1 (5 bases). Germline V gives CDR1 SGDLS, CDR2 YYNGEE. The CDR3 has 15 amino acids. V dropped 0 bases and J dropped 2 bases, with 11 bases sitting between them. In DNA, the CDR3 is TGTGCCAGCAGCGTAGCTAGGGGTCCCAACTATGGCTACACCTTC. Encoded protein: CASSVARGPNYGYTF.